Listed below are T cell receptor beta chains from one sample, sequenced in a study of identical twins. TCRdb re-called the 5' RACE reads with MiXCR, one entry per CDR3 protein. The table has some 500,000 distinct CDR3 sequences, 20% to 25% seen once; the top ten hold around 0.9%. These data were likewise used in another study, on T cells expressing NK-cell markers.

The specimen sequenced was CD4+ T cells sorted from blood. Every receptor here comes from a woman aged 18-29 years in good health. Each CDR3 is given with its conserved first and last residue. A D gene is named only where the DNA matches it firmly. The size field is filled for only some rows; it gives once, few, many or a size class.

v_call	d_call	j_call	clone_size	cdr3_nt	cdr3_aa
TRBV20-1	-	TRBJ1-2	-	TGCAGTGCTAGAAGGGGATATGGCTACACCTTC	CSARRGYGYTF
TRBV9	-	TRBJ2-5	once	TGTGCCAGCAGCGTTCCCCGGGACCCAAAGAAAGAGACCCAGTACTTC	CASSVPRDPKKETQYF
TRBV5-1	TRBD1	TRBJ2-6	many	TGCGCCAGCAGCTTGGTGGGACAGGGTTCTGGGGCCAACGTCCTGACTTTC	CASSLVGQGSGANVLTF
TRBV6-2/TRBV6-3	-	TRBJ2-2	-	TGTGCCAGCAGGACCCCACTACCGACCGGGGAGCTGTTTTTT	CASRTPLPTGELFF
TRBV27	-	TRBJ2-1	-	TGTGCCAGCAGTCCCCCCGCGGCCTATGAGCAGTTCTTC	CASSPPAAYEQFF
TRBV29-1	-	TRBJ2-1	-	TGCAGCGTTTCGGTGTCGGACCCTGAGCAGTTCTTC	CSVSVSDPEQFF
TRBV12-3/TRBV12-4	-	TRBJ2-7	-	TGTGCCAGCAGCCCGTCGAAGGGGTACTACGAGCAGTACTTC	CASSPSKGYYEQYF
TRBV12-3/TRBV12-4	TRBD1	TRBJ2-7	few	TGTGCCTCCACCCATGGCCAGGGGGTCCACGAGCAGTACTTC	CASTHGQGVHEQYF
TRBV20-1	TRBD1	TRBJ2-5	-	TGCAGTGCTAGAAAACCGGGACAGCAAGAGACCCAGTACTTC	CSARKPGQQETQYF
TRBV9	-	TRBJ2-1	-	TGTGCCAGCAGCTTGCGACTAGGGTGGGCCAATGAGCAGTTCTTC	CASSLRLGWANEQFF
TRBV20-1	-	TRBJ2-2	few	TGCAGTGCTAGAAATCCGAACACCGGGGAGCTGTTTTTT	CSARNPNTGELFF
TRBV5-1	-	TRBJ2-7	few	TGCGCCAGCAGCTCCCTAGAGCGAGCTCCGGAGCAGTACTTC	CASSSLERAPEQYF
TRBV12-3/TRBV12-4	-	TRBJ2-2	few	TGTGCCAGCAGACCGAAATTCACCGGGGAGCTGTTTTTT	CASRPKFTGELFF
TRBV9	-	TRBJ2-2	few	TGTGCCAGCAGCGTCTCGGGACGGAACACCGGGGAGCTGTTTTTT	CASSVSGRNTGELFF
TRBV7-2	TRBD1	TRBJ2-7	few	TGTGCCAGCAGCTCCACGCGGGACAGGGGGATCTACGAGCAGTACTTC	CASSSTRDRGIYEQYF
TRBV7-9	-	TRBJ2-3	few	TGTGCCAGCAGCCGTTGGGTGGGCCAGAGGAGCACAGATACGCAGTATTTT	CASSRWVGQRSTDTQYF
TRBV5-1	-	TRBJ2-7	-	TGCGCCAGCAGATCCTCCTACGAGCAGTACTTC	CASRSSYEQYF
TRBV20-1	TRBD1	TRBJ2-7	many	TGCAGTGCTAGTGCACAGGGGGCCTCCTACGAGCAGTACTTC	CSASAQGASYEQYF
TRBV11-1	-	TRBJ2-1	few	TGTGCCAGCAGCTTATTCTTCTTTACGGGGGAGTCGGGCAATGAGCAGTTCTTC	CASSLFFFTGESGNEQFF
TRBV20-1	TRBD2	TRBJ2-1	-	TGCAGTGCTGGACCGGGACTAGCGACTGAGCAGTTCTTC	CSAGPGLATEQFF